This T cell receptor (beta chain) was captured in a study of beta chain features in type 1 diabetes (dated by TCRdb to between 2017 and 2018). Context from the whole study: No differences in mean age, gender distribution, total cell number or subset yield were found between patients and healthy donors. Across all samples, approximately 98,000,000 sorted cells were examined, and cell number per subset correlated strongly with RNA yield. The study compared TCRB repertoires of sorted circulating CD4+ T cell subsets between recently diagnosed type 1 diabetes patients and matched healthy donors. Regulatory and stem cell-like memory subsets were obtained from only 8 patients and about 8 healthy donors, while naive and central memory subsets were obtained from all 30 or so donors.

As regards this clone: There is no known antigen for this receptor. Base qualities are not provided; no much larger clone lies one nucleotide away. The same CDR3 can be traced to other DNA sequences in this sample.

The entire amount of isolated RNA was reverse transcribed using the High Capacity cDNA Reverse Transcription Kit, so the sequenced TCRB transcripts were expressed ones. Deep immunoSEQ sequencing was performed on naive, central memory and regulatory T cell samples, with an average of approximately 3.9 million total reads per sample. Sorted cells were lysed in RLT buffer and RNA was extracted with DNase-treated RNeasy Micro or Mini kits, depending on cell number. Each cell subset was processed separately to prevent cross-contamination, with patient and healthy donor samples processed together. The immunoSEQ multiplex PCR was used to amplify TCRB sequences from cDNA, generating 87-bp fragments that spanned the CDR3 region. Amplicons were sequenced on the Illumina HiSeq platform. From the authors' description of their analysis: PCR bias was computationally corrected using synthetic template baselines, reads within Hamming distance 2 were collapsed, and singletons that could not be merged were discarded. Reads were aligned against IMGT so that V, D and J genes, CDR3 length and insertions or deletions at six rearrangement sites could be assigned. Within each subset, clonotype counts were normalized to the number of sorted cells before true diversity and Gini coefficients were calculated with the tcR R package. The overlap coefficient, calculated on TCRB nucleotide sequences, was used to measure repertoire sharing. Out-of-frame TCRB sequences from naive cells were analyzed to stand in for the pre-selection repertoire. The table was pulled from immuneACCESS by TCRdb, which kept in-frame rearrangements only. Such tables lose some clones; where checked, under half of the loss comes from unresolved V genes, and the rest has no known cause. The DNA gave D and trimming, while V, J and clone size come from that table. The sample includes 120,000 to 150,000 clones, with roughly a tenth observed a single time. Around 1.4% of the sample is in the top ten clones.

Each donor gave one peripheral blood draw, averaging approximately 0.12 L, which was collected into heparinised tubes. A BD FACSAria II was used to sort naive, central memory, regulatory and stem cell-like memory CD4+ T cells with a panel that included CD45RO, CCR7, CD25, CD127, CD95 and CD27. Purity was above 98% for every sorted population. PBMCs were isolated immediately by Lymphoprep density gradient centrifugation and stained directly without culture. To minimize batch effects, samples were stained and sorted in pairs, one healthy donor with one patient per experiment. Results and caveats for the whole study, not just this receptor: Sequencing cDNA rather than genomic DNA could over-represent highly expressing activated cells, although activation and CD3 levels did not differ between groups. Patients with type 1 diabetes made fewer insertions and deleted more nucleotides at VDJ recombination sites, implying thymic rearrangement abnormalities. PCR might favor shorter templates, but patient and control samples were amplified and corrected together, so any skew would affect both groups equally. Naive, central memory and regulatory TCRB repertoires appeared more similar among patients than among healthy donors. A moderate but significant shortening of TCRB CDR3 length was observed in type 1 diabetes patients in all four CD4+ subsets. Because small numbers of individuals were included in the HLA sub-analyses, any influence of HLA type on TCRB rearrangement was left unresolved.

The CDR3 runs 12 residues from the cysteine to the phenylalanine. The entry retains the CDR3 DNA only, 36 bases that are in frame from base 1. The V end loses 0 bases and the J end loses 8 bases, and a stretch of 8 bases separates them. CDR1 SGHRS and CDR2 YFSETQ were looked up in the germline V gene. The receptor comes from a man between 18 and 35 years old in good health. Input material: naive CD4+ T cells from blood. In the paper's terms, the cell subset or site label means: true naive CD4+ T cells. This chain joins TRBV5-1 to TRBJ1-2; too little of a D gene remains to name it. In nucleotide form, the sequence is TGCGCCAGCAGCTTGGATAGTTACGGCTACACCTTC. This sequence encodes CASSLDSYGYTF.